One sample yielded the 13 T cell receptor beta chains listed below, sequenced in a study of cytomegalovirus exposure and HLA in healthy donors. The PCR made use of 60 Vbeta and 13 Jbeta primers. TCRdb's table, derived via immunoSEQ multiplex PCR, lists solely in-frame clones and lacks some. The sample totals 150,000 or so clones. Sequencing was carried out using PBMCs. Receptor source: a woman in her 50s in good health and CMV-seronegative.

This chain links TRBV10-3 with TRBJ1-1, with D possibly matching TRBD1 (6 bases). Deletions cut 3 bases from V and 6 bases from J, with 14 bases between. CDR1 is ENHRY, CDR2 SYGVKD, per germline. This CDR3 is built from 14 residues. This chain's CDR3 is CAISDYRAGAEAFF. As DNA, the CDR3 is TGTGCCATCAGTGACTACAGGGCCGGGGCTGAAGCTTTCTTT.

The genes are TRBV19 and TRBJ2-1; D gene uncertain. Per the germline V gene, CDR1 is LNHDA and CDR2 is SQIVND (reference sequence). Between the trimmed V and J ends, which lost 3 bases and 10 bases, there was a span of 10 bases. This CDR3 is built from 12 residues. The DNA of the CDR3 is TGTGCCAGTAGTATTGGGTCGAGGGAGCAGTTCTTC. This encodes CASSIGSREQFF.

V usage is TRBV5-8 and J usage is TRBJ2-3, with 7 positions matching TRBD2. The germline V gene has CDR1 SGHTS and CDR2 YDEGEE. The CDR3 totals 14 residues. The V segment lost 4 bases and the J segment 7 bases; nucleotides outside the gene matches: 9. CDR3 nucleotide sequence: TGTGCCAGCAGCACGGGGACTAATCTCCATACGCAGTATTTT. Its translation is CASSTGTNLHTQYF.

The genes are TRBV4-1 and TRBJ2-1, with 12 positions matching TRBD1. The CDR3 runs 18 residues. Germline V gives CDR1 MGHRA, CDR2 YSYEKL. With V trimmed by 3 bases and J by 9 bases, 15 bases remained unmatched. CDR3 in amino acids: CASSHLFSGTGGEVEQFF. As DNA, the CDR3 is TGCGCCAGCAGCCACCTTTTTTCCGGGACAGGGGGCGAGGTTGAGCAGTTCTTC.

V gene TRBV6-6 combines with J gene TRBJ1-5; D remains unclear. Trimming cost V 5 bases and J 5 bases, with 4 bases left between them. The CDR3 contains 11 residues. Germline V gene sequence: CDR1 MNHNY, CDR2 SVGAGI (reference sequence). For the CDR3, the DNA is TGTGCCAGCAGTCCGGATCAGCCCCAGCATTTT. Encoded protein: CASSPDQPQHF.

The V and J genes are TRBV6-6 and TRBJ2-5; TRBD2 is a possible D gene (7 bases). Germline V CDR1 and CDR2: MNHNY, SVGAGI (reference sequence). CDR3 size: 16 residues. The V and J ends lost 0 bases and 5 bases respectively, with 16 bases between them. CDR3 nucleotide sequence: TGTGCCAGCAGTTACTCGGGGGGGGCCGAATTGGAGACCCAGTACTTC. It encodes CASSYSGGAELETQYF.

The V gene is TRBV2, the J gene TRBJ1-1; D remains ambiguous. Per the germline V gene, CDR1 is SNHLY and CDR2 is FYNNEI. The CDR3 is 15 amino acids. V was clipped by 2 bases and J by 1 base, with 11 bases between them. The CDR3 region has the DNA TGTGCCAGCAGTGAAAAACGGGATTGGAACACTGAAGCTTTCTTT. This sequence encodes CASSEKRDWNTEAFF.

This CDR3 reads CASSPSSGSYEQYF. CDR3 nucleotide sequence: TGTGCCAGCAGCCCGTCGTCAGGGTCCTACGAGCAGTACTTC. The V gene is TRBV13, the J gene TRBJ2-7, with D possibly TRBD1 on 5 matching bases. The CDR3 extends over 14 amino acids. The germline V gene encodes CDR1 PRHDT and CDR2 FYEKMQ (reference sequence). Trimming cost V 5 bases and J 1 base, with 12 bases left between them.

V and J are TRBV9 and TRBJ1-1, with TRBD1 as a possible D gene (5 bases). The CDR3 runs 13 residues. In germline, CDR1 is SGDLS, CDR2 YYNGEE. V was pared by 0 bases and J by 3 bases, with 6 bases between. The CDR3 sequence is CASSVGGDTEAFF. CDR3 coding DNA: TGTGCCAGCAGCGTAGGGGGGGACACTGAAGCTTTCTTT.

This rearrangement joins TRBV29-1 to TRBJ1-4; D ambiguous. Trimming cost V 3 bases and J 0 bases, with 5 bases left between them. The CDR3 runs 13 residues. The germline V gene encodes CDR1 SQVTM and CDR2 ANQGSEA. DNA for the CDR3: TGCAGCGTTGACGGAGCAACTAATGAAAAACTGTTTTTT. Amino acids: CSVDGATNEKLFF.

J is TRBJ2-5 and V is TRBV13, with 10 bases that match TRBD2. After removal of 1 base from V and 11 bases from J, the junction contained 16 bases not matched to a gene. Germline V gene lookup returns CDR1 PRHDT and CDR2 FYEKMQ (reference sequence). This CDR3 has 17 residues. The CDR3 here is CASSLVGASGGQTEQYF. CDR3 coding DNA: TGTGCCAGCAGCTTAGTCGGGGCTAGCGGGGGCCAAACGGAGCAGTACTTC. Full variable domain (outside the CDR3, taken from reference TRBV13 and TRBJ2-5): AAGVIQSPRHLIKEKRETATLKCYPIPRHDTVYWYQQGPGQDPQFLISFYEKMQSDKGSIPDRFSAQQFSDYHSELNMSSLELGDSALYFCASSLVGASGGQTEQYFGPGTRLLVL.

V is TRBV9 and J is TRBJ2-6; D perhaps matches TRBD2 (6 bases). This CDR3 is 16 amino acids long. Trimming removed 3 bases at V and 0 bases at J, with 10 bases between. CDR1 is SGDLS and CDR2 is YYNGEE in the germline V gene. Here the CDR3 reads CASSEGRISGANVLTF. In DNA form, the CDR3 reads TGTGCCAGCAGCGAGGGGAGGATCTCTGGGGCCAACGTCCTGACTTTC.

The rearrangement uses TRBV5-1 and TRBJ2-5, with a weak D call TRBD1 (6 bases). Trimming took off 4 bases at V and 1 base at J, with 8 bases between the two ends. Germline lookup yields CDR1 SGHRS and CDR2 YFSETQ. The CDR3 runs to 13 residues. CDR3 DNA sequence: TGCGCCAGCAGCGGGGACACCCAAGAGACCCAGTACTTC. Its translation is CASSGDTQETQYF.